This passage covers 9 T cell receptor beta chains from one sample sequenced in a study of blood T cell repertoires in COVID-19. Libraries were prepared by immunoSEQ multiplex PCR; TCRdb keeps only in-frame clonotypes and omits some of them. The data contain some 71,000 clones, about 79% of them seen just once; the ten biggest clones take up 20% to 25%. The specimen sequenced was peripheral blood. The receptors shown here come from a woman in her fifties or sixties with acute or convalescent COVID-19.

The CDR3 spells CASSEGGLGGAETQYF. CDR3 DNA: TGTGCCAGCAGTGAGGGGGGCCTAGGGGGCGCGGAGACCCAGTACTTC. The chain employs TRBV2 and TRBJ2-5, with a weak D call TRBD1 (7 bases). Per the germline V gene, CDR1 is SNHLY and CDR2 is FYNNEI. Trimming shortened V by 3 bases and J by 5 bases, and 19 bases separated the two germline ends. This CDR3 has 16 amino acids.

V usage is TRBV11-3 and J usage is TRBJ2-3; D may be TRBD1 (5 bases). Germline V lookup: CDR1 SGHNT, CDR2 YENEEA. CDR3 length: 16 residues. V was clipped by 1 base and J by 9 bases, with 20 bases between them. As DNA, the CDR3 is TGTGCCAGCAGCTTAGCCCCACCTAAGGGGCTGGGGACGCAGTATTTT. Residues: CASSLAPPKGLGTQYF.

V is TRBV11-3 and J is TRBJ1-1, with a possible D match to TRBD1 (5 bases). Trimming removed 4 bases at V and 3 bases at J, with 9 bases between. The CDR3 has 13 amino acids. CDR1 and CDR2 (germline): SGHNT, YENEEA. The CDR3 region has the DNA TGTGCCAGCAGCTCCAGGGTGGACACTGAAGCTTTCTTT. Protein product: CASSSRVDTEAFF.

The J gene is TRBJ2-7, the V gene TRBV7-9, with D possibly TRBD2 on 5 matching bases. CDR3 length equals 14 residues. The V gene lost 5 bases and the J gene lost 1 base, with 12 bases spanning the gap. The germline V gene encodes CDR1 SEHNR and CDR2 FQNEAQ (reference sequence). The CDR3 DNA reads TGTGCCAGCAGCAAAACTACGGGGTCCTACGAGCAGTACTTC. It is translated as CASSKTTGSYEQYF.

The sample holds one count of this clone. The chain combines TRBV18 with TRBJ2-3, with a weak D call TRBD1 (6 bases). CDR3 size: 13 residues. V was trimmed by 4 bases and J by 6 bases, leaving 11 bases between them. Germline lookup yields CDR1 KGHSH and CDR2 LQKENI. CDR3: CASSRDKGDTQYF. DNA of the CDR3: TGTGCCAGCTCACGGGACAAAGGGGATACGCAGTATTTT.

The CDR3, as DNA: TGTGCCAGCAGCAAAGACAGGGCCCTTGGTGGCTACACCTTC. Translating gives CASSKDRALGGYTF. V is TRBV28 and J is TRBJ1-2; 7 bases fit TRBD1. The germline V gene has CDR1 MDHEN and CDR2 SYDVKM. The CDR3 length is 14 residues. J was trimmed by 7 bases and V by 6 bases; bases with no gene match: 11.

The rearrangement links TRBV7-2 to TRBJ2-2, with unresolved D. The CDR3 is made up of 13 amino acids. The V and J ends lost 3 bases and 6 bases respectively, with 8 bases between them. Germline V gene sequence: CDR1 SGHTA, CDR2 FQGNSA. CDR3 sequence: CASSFSGSGELFF. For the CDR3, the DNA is TGTGCCAGCAGCTTCTCGGGTTCCGGGGAGCTGTTTTTT.

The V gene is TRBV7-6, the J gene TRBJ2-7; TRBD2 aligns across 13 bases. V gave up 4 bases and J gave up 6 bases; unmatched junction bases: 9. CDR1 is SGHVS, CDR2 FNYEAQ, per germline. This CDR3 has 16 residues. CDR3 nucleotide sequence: TGTGCCAGCAGCTCACCCTGGACTAGCGGGAGCGCCGAGCAGTACTTC. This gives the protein CASSSPWTSGSAEQYF.

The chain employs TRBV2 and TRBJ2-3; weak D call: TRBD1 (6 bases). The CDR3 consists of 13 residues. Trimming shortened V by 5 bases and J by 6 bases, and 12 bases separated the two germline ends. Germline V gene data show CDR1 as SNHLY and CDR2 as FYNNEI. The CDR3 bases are TGTGCCAGCAGTAGACAGGTTTTCGATACGCAGTATTTT. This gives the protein CASSRQVFDTQYF.